This T cell receptor (beta chain) was profiled in a study of shared clonotypes between healthy human individuals. Study as a whole: The donor pool was made up of a couple of women and three men aged 18 to 49. Broader study findings: Memory subsets generally showed smaller estimated richness than naive subsets did.

About this clone itself: The antigen is unknown.

Caucasian adults living in Nashville, Tennessee, provided all samples. Sequencing used immunoSEQ multiplex PCR; TCRdb keeps in-frame clones, though not all of them. Of about 690,000 clones listed, about nine tenths are singletons. CDR1 and CDR2 from the germline V gene are MNHEY and SVGAGI. CDR3 size: 8 residues. Trimming stripped 5 bases from V and 8 bases from J, with 0 bases between. This TCR came from a man younger than 35 in good health. Some clones in this sample may be carry-over from other donors' samples. Sequences were obtained from memory CD8+ T cells from PBMCs. The subset here: CD45RO+ cells pooled with CCR7-negative TemRA cells. The chain is built from TRBV6-5 and TRBJ1-1; no clear D gene. In DNA form, the CDR3 reads TGTGCCAGCAGTGAAGCTTTCTTT. Translation gives CASSEAFF.